This is a list of T cell receptor beta chains from one sample in a study of tumor-infiltrating lymphocytes in primary liver carcinoma. TCRdb recomputed calls from the multiplex PCR reads with MiXCR, one row per CDR3 protein. This table has hundreds of thousands of distinct CDR3 sequences, almost 60% appearing once. The sequenced sample was peripheral blood. The source is a woman under 40 with primary liver carcinoma and hepatitis B virus infection. The CDR3 runs from the conserved cysteine through the conserved F or W. The order of the fields is V gene, D gene, J gene, clone size, CDR3 protein, CDR3 DNA. The D gene is left open where the match is weak. The size entry is marked missing in some rows and otherwise reads once, few, many or a size class.

TRBV28	TRBD2	TRBJ2-5	-	CASSLTGLRGDQYF	TGTGCCAGCAGTTTAACAGGCCTACGGGGGGACCAGTACTTC
TRBV7-9	TRBD1	TRBJ2-1	-	CASSMGQEEQFF	TGTGCCAGCAGTATGGGACAGGAGGAGCAGTTCTTC
TRBV5-1	TRBD1	TRBJ2-1	few	CASTTGTGVGEQFF	TGCGCCAGCACTACCGGGACAGGGGTTGGAGAGCAGTTCTTC
TRBV12-3/TRBV12-4	-	TRBJ2-3	once	CASSPLRLSTDTRYF	TGTGCCAGCAGTCCCTTGAGGCTTAGCACAGATACGCGGTATTTT
TRBV5-6	-	TRBJ2-6	-	CASSLGHAGANVLTF	TGTGCCAGCAGCTTGGGACATGCTGGGGCCAACGTCCTGACTTTC
TRBV6-2/TRBV6-3	-	TRBJ2-5	few	CASSYSSRRETQYF	TGTGCCAGCAGTTACTCGAGTCGTAGGGAGACCCAGTACTTC
TRBV6-1	-	TRBJ2-2	-	CASERNSNIGELFF	TGTGCCTCCGAGAGGAACTCAAACATCGGGGAGCTGTTTTTT
TRBV11-2	-	TRBJ1-4	many	CASSFGPLGNEKLFF	TGTGCCAGCAGCTTCGGACCCCTGGGGAATGAAAAACTGTTTTTT
TRBV5-6	-	TRBJ1-5	-	CASSTGGSNQPQHF	TGTGCCAGCAGCACTGGGGGCAGCAATCAGCCCCAGCATTTT
TRBV19	-	TRBJ1-5	-	CASKYRNQPQHF	TGTGCCAGTAAATACCGCAATCAGCCCCAGCATTTT
TRBV5-3	TRBD2	TRBJ2-1	-	CARSFATSEGQDEQFF	TGTGCCAGAAGCTTCGCGACTAGCGAGGGCCAGGATGAGCAGTTCTTC
TRBV10-3	-	TRBJ2-3	many	CAIRGLEDTQYF	TGTGCCATCAGGGGTCTGGAAGATACGCAGTATTTT
TRBV4-1	TRBD1	TRBJ2-1	-	CASNQELGQAYNEQFF	TGCGCCAGCAACCAAGAACTCGGACAGGCTTACAATGAGCAGTTCTTC
TRBV5-4	TRBD2	TRBJ2-4	-	CASSARLAGVKDIQYF	TGTGCCAGCAGCGCCAGACTAGCGGGGGTTAAGGACATTCAGTACTTC
TRBV11-3	-	TRBJ1-1	many	CASSLEAFF	TGTGCCAGCAGCCTTGAAGCTTTCTTT
TRBV11-2	-	TRBJ1-1	-	CTSSLSSGGRKAFF	TGTACCAGCAGCTTATCTAGCGGGGGGCGAAAGGCTTTCTTT
TRBV29-1	-	TRBJ1-2	many	CSIQGIGVYGYTF	TGCAGCATACAGGGAATTGGAGTCTATGGCTACACCTTC
TRBV7-9	-	TRBJ2-1	-	CACSFVAVPIGNEQFF	TGTGCCTGCAGCTTCGTCGCGGTCCCTATTGGGAATGAGCAGTTCTTC
TRBV7-8	TRBD1	TRBJ2-2	-	CASSPLAGTGTGGLFF	TGTGCCAGCAGCCCCCTCGCCGGGACAGGGACCGGGGGGCTGTTTTTT
TRBV29-1	-	TRBJ1-2	-	CSADRRNYGYTF	TGCAGCGCAGATCGACGGAACTATGGCTACACCTTC
TRBV6-5	-	TRBJ2-3	-	CASSPTFQGSTDTQFF	TGTGCCAGCAGTCCGACCTTTCAGGGGAGCACAGATACGCAGTTTTTT
TRBV6-5	-	TRBJ1-3	few	CASSYAARVAGNTIYF	TGTGCCAGCAGTTACGCGGCCCGAGTAGCTGGAAACACCATATATTTT
TRBV10-3	-	TRBJ1-4	few	CAISERKDEKLFF	TGTGCCATCAGTGAGAGAAAGGACGAAAAACTGTTTTTT
TRBV6-2/TRBV6-3	TRBD2	TRBJ2-1	-	CVSRFSGIGYNEQFF	TGTGTCAGCAGATTTAGCGGGATCGGGTACAATGAGCAGTTCTTC
TRBV6-2/TRBV6-3	-	TRBJ1-1	-	CASSSVYMNTEAFF	TGTGCCAGCAGTTCCGTCTACATGAACACTGAAGCTTTCTTT
TRBV6-1	-	TRBJ2-3	many	CASSHGAYSTDTQYF	TGTGCCAGCAGTCACGGAGCGTATAGTACAGATACGCAGTATTTT
TRBV12-3/TRBV12-4	-	TRBJ2-2	-	CASSPKGRASNTGELFF	TGTGCCAGCAGTCCCAAGGGTCGGGCTTCGAACACCGGGGAGCTGTTTTTT
TRBV5-1	-	TRBJ2-7	-	CASSLSVATVYEQYF	TGCGCCAGCAGCTTGTCAGTTGCGACAGTCTACGAGCAGTACTTC
TRBV29-1	-	TRBJ2-3	-	CSVEDRARGTDTLYF	TGCAGCGTTGAAGATCGGGCTCGAGGCACAGATACACTGTATTTT
TRBV11-2	-	TRBJ2-7	many	CASSLDTTGYYEQYF	TGTGCCAGCAGCTTAGACACGACAGGTTATTACGAGCAGTACTTC
TRBV6-5	TRBD2	TRBJ2-2	-	CASSASGGKVQLFF	TGTGCCAGCAGTGCTAGCGGGGGGAAAGTCCAGCTGTTTTTT
TRBV20-1	-	TRBJ1-2	-	CSAAQGYGYTF	TGCAGTGCAGCGCAGGGGTATGGCTACACCTTC
TRBV11-1	-	TRBJ2-7	many	CASSLVTGTYEQYF	TGTGCCAGCAGCTTAGTTACTGGGACCTACGAGCAGTACTTC
TRBV5-1	TRBD2	TRBJ2-5	-	CASRLGRAAGVRETQYF	TGCGCCAGCAGATTGGGGCGGGCAGCGGGAGTTCGAGAGACCCAGTACTTC
TRBV29-1	TRBD2	TRBJ2-2	many	CSARIAGNTGELFF	TGCAGCGCCCGGATAGCGGGAAACACCGGGGAGCTGTTTTTT
TRBV11-3	TRBD2	TRBJ2-7	-	CASNSRTSGLPYEQYF	TGTGCCAGCAACTCCCGGACTAGCGGGCTCCCCTACGAGCAGTACTTC
TRBV11-2	TRBD1	TRBJ2-7	once	CANSLGGRTYDEQYF	TGCGCCAACAGCTTAGGGGGCAGGACTTACGACGAGCAGTACTTC
TRBV11-2	-	TRBJ2-2	-	CASSVEYGELFF	TGTGCCAGTAGCGTGGAGTACGGGGAACTGTTTTTT
TRBV13	-	TRBJ2-2	-	CASSLRGTRAGELFF	TGTGCCAGCAGCTTACGCGGGACGCGAGCCGGGGAGCTGTTTTTT
TRBV7-8	TRBD2	TRBJ2-7	-	CASSLVPSGIFSYEQYF	TGTGCCAGCAGCTTAGTACCTAGCGGAATTTTCTCCTACGAGCAGTACTTC
TRBV11-2	-	TRBJ1-4	-	CASSLNVRGAGEKPFF	TGTGCCAGCAGTCTGAACGTTCGGGGGGCTGGTGAAAAACCGTTTTTT
TRBV6-5	TRBD2	TRBJ2-1	-	CAASSGEYNEQFF	TGTGCCGCCTCTAGCGGGGAATACAATGAGCAGTTCTTC
TRBV5-6	-	TRBJ2-7	-	CASSLADAGEQYF	TGTGCCAGCAGCTTGGCCGACGCGGGAGAGCAGTACTTC
TRBV7-9	TRBD1	TRBJ1-2	-	CASSRFMTGGAYYGYTF	TGTGCCAGCAGCCGATTTATGACAGGGGGCGCTTATTATGGCTACACCTTC
TRBV14	-	TRBJ1-2	few	CASSQAIGGGYTF	TGTGCCAGCAGCCAAGCGATAGGGGGTGGCTACACCTTC
TRBV6-5	TRBD2	TRBJ2-3	once	CACSRGGGRTDTQYF	TGTGCCTGCAGTCGGGGGGGGGGCCGCACAGATACGCAGTATTTT
TRBV7-9	-	TRBJ2-5	few	CASSEEETQYF	TGTGCCAGCAGCGAGGAAGAGACCCAGTACTTC
TRBV29-1	-	TRBJ1-1	few	CGKLSPGNDAFF	TGCGGAAAGTTGAGTCCAGGGAATGACGCTTTCTTT
TRBV2	-	TRBJ2-1	-	CASSEGLLEQFF	TGTGCCAGCAGTGAAGGACTCCTAGAGCAGTTCTTC
TRBV20-1	TRBD2	TRBJ2-7	-	CSAPSTSGYYKQYF	TGCAGTGCTCCCTCAACTAGCGGCTATTACAAGCAGTACTTC